Described below is a single TCR beta chain sequence and its context. Its antigen is currently unknown. CDR3 length equals 12 residues. The germline V gene encodes CDR1 SGHVS and CDR2 FNYEAQ. V gave up 1 base and J gave up 5 bases, with 0 bases separating them. The data are from a study of T cell responses to AZD1222 COVID-19 vaccine. Broader study findings: The donors showed a predominance of white British ancestry and of females, with possible underestimation of clonal diversity. Close to half of spike-specific TCRs reportedly recognize unmutated variant regions. Repertoires were sampled only after the peak T cell response. The span of vaccine-associated CD4 TCRs extended across spike, with dominance at 160-218 and 743-854.

This table comes from immunoSEQ multiplex PCR, and its TCRdb copy is limited to in-frame clones, with some not included. The sample includes approximately 200,000 clones, 85% to 95% of them seen just once. The clonotype comes from an adult who received the AZD1222 COVID-19 vaccine. The sequenced sample was peripheral blood, obtained 28 days after the second AZD1222 dose. V and J are TRBV7-6 and TRBJ1-6; no clear D gene. DNA of the CDR3: TGTGCCAGCAGCTTAGATAATTCACCCCTCCACTTT. It codes for CASSLDNSPLHF.